This T cell receptor (beta chain) was captured by sequencing in a study of cytomegalovirus exposure and HLA in healthy donors. Study observations and caveats: Researchers counted over 150 TCR beta chains as cytomegalovirus-associated. Accurate predictions that matched the HLA-A and HLA-B alleles of most subjects were reportedly made from TCR beta sequences.

This clone was picked up a small number of times. Its antigen is currently unknown. This CDR3 has 15 residues. The ends were cut back, 3 bases at V and 4 bases at J, with 15 bases in the middle. Germline V gives CDR1 LNHDA, CDR2 SQIVND (reference sequence). The PCR employed 60 Vbeta primers together with 13 Jbeta primers. Clones were sequenced by immunoSEQ multiplex PCR, and TCRdb holds only the in-frame ones, with some missing. The sample lists 95,000 to 150,000 clones; 78% were seen once. The sequencing input was PBMCs. The TCR sequence derives from a man aged 40-49 years in good health and CMV-seronegative. The chain uses TRBV19 and TRBJ1-2, with unresolved D. The CDR3 DNA reads as TGTGCCAGTAGTATGGGTGGTCAGGCGTTCTATGGCTACACCTTC. This codes for CASSMGGQAFYGYTF.